The 24 T cell receptor beta chains presented below share a single source sample, sequenced in a study of T-cell reconstitution after alpha-beta-depleted transplantation in children. Unique molecular identifiers were incorporated during preparation of the TCRbeta library. Each CDR3 protein is one row after TCRdb ran MiXCR on the PCR reads. The table lists under 300,000 distinct CDR3 sequences, roughly 10% of them singletons, with about 20% in the top ten. Sequencing used peripheral blood, obtained 180 days after TCRalphabeta/CD19-depleted stem cell transplant. The receptors here all came from a male patient aged 2-9 years who had a stem cell transplant for chronic granulomatous disease, so the T cells may come from the graft donor.

V usage is TRBV30 and J usage is TRBJ1-5; D gene ambiguous. Looked up from germline, CDR1 is GTSNPN and CDR2 is SVGIG (reference sequence). The V gene lost 0 bases and the J gene lost 4 bases, with 7 bases spanning the gap. The length of the CDR3 is 13 residues. The CDR3 protein is CAWSVMGNQPQHF. Here the CDR3 DNA reads TGTGCCTGGAGTGTAATGGGAAATCAGCCCCAGCATTTT.

This clonotype was found many times. The chain has TRBV6-2 or TRBV6-3 and TRBJ2-1; 8 bases agree with TRBD2. V was clipped by 5 bases and J by 2 bases; unmatched bases: 5. The germline V gene has CDR1 MNHEY and CDR2 SVGEGT. The CDR3 spans 15 residues. In DNA form, the CDR3 reads TGTGCCAGCAGTCTCAAGCGGGGGACCTACAATGAGCAGTTCTTC. Translating gives CASSLKRGTYNEQFF.

This clonotype was counted ten times or more. The rearrangement links TRBV20-1 to TRBJ1-5; the D gene is possibly TRBD1 (5 bases). Germline values: CDR1 DFQATT, CDR2 SNEGSKA (reference sequence). Trimming took 2 bases from V and 8 from J, leaving 13 bases between them. This CDR3 has 13 amino acids. DNA for the CDR3: TGCAGTGCTAGACGAGCCGGGGGAGAGCCCCAGCATTTT. Translation gives CSARRAGGEPQHF.

Ten or more counts support this clonotype. The chain employs TRBV27 and TRBJ1-6; 8 bases fit TRBD1. CDR3 length equals 17 residues. Trimming took 5 bases from V and 8 from J; bases not matched to a gene: 14. Germline V gene sequence: CDR1 MNHEY, CDR2 SMNVEV (reference sequence). CDR3 loop: CASSPFGGTGPHSPLHF. DNA for the CDR3: TGTGCCAGCAGTCCTTTTGGAGGGACAGGCCCACATTCACCCCTCCACTTT.

This clonotype was observed many times. The chain uses TRBV28 and TRBJ2-7; D is uncertain. The ends were cut back, 2 bases at V and 6 bases at J, with 5 bases in the middle. Germline V gene sequence: CDR1 MDHEN, CDR2 SYDVKM. This CDR3 contains 11 residues. The CDR3 is CASSLTGEQYF. The CDR3 coding sequence is TGTGCCAGCAGTTTAACGGGCGAGCAGTACTTC. Variable domain in full (rest from reference TRBV28 and TRBJ2-7): DVKVTQSSRYLVKRTGEKVFLECVQDMDHENMFWYRQDPGLGLRLIYFSYDVKMKEKGDIPEGYSVSREKKERFSLILESASTNQTSMYLCASSLTGEQYFGPGTRLTVT.

This clonotype was counted at least ten times. V is TRBV12-3 or TRBV12-4 and J is TRBJ2-7; TRBD1 aligns across 9 bases. The V gene end was trimmed by 4 bases and the J gene end by 2 bases; junction bases not matched to a gene: 6. The CDR3 totals 15 residues. The CDR3 region has the DNA TGTGCCAGCAGTTCTAGACAGGGGGGTCCCTACGAGCAGTACTTC. It translates to CASSSRQGGPYEQYF.

The sample holds many counts of this clonotype. CDR3 coding DNA: TGTGCCAGCAGCCAAAGAGCCTGGCGGGAGAAAATCTCTGGGGCCAACGTCCTGACTTTC. Encoded protein: CASSQRAWREKISGANVLTF. The rearrangement joins TRBV11-3 to TRBJ2-6, with 7 bases that match TRBD2. CDR3 length: 20 residues. Trimming cost V 5 bases and J 0 bases; bases outside gene matches: 16. Per the germline V gene, CDR1 is SGHNT and CDR2 is YENEEA.

This clonotype was detected ten times or more. This chain uses TRBV12-3 or TRBV12-4 with TRBJ2-2; D remains unclear. The CDR3 has 16 amino acids. V was shortened by 6 bases and J by 1 base, with 15 bases between the two germline ends. The CDR3 spells CASSRSTGRNTGELFF. In DNA, the CDR3 is TGTGCCAGCAGCCGCTCGACTGGGCGGAACACCGGGGAGCTGTTTTTT.

This clonotype was detected ten times or more. V is TRBV19 and J is TRBJ2-1, with 12 bases fitting TRBD2. The germline gives CDR1 LNHDA, CDR2 SQIVND (reference sequence). The CDR3 length is 13 residues. V lost 7 bases to trimming and J lost 10 bases; unmatched junction nucleotides: 5. The CDR3, as DNA: TGTGCCAGTAACCTAGCGGGGGGGCGCGAGCAGTTCTTC. Amino acids: CASNLAGGREQFF.

This clonotype was seen at least ten times. The chain links TRBV29-1 to TRBJ1-2; a weak D match, TRBD1 (6 bases). CDR1 and CDR2 (germline): SQVTM, ANQGSEA. Trimming stripped 0 bases from V and 5 bases from J, with 13 bases between. The CDR3 is 14 amino acids. In DNA form, the CDR3 reads TGCAGCGTTGAAGACCCGCTTAGGGGGTATGGCTACACCTTC. This encodes CSVEDPLRGYGYTF.

In this sample, this clonotype turned up many times. V and J are TRBV9 and TRBJ2-2; unclear D gene. CDR3 size: 17 residues. The germline gives CDR1 SGDLS, CDR2 YYNGEE. Trimming pared 0 bases from V and 6 bases from J, leaving 18 bases between. CDR3 sequence: CASSVGSGQLSPGELFF. CDR3 bases: TGTGCCAGCAGCGTAGGGTCGGGCCAACTCTCCCCCGGGGAGCTGTTTTTT.

Many counts were recorded for this clonotype. The chain has TRBV5-1 and TRBJ2-3; D perhaps matches TRBD1 (6 bases). In germline, CDR1 is SGHRS, CDR2 YFSETQ. This CDR3 spans 14 amino acids. Trimming stripped 4 bases from V and 0 bases from J, with 9 bases between. CDR3: CASSPGQSTDTQYF. The CDR3, as DNA: TGCGCCAGCAGCCCAGGACAGAGCACAGATACGCAGTATTTT.

This clonotype was counted ten times or more. The chain uses TRBV7-3 and TRBJ2-1; D is uncertain. Trimming shortened V by 3 bases and J by 4 bases, and 7 bases separated the two germline ends. Germline V gene data show CDR1 as SGHTA and CDR2 as FQGTGA. The CDR3 covers 13 residues. CDR3 protein: CASSLNSYNEQFF. In DNA, the CDR3 is TGTGCCAGCAGCTTGAACAGTTACAATGAGCAGTTCTTC. The variable domain in full, with the rest retrieved from reference TRBV7-3 and TRBJ2-1, is GAGVSQTPSNKVTEKGKYVELRCDPISGHTALYWYRQSLGQGPEFLIYFQGTGAADDSGLPNDRFFAVRPEGSVSTLKIQRTERGDSAVYLCASSLNSYNEQFFGPGTRLTVL.

This clonotype was found many times. This rearrangement joins TRBV5-1 to TRBJ1-1, with TRBD1 identical over 8 bases. J lost 5 bases, V lost 4 bases, and 7 bases had no gene match. This CDR3 contains 14 residues. Germline CDR1 reads SGHRS; CDR2 reads YFSETQ. The CDR3 reads CASSARTGPTEAFF. CDR3 nucleotide sequence: TGCGCCAGCAGCGCTCGGACAGGGCCGACTGAAGCTTTCTTT.

At least ten counts were recorded for this clonotype. The chain has TRBV12-3 or TRBV12-4 and TRBJ2-1; D may be TRBD2 (6 bases). CDR3 length: 16 residues. The germline V and J ends were trimmed by 5 bases and 15 bases, with 29 bases remaining between them. The CDR3 sequence: CASSPDRLVRVGESFF. For the CDR3, the DNA is TGTGCCAGCAGTCCCGACCGACTAGTAAGGGTAGGAGAGTCGTTCTTC.

This clonotype was seen at least ten times. The chain employs TRBV5-1 and TRBJ2-2, with 8 bases matching TRBD2. CDR1 and CDR2 from the germline V gene are SGHRS and YFSETQ. This CDR3 has 15 residues. V gave up 1 base and J gave up 5 bases; unmatched junction bases: 4. This CDR3 is CASSLTGGRTGELFF. CDR3 bases: TGCGCCAGCAGCTTGACGGGGGGGCGGACCGGGGAGCTGTTTTTT.

The rearrangement joins TRBV24-1 to TRBJ2-1; 9 bases line up with TRBD2. CDR3 size: 13 residues. Germline V CDR1 and CDR2: KGHDR, SFDVKD. V shed 5 bases and J 7 bases; nucleotides not matched to a gene: 2. The CDR3 loop is CATSGLAGNEQFF. The CDR3 nucleotides are TGTGCCACCAGTGGGCTAGCGGGGAATGAGCAGTTCTTC.

The table lists this clonotype with many counts. The chain has TRBV5-1 and TRBJ2-1; D remains unclear. Germline CDR1 reads SGHRS; CDR2 reads YFSETQ. CDR3 length: 13 amino acids. V lost 2 bases, J lost 8 bases, and 11 bases lay in between. The CDR3 DNA reads TGCGCCAGCAGCTTCATTGTTACTTATGAGCAGTTCTTC. This gives the protein CASSFIVTYEQFF.

V usage is TRBV19 and J usage is TRBJ2-2; no firm D call. V lost 7 bases to trimming and J lost 5 bases, with 20 bases between them. This CDR3 is built from 16 residues. The germline gives CDR1 LNHDA, CDR2 SQIVND (reference sequence). CDR3 nucleotide sequence: TGTGCCAGTACGGGTGCCAGGCCGGCGAGGACCGGGGAGCTGTTTTTT. This codes for CASTGARPARTGELFF.

This clonotype was observed many times. The chain combines TRBV6-5 with TRBJ2-7; 9 bases are a match to TRBD2. With 3 bases clipped from V and 4 bases from J, the junction kept 7 bases outside the gene matches. The CDR3 sequence is 15 residues long. CDR1 MNHEY and CDR2 SVGAGI come from the germline V gene. Written as DNA, the CDR3 is TGTGCCAGCAGTTATCTCCCGGGACTAGCTTACGAGCAGTACTTC. This codes for CASSYLPGLAYEQYF.

The sample holds many counts of this clonotype. The gene calls are TRBV5-1 and TRBJ1-5; D is uncertain. Germline V CDR1 and CDR2: SGHRS, YFSETQ. This CDR3 region has 13 residues. V gave up 4 bases and J gave up 2 bases, with 7 bases separating them. The chain's CDR3 is CASSVWGNQPQHF. For the CDR3, the DNA is TGCGCCAGCAGCGTGTGGGGCAATCAGCCCCAGCATTTT.

This clonotype was seen repeatedly, ten times or more. The chain is built from TRBV20-1 and TRBJ2-1; possibly TRBD2 for D (6 bases). V was cut by 3 bases and J by 8 bases, with 11 bases left in between. Germline V gene lookup returns CDR1 DFQATT and CDR2 SNEGSKA (reference sequence). CDR3 length: 12 amino acids. The CDR3 loop is CSASGRPDEQFF. CDR3 DNA: TGCAGTGCTAGTGGGAGGCCAGATGAGCAGTTCTTC.

This clonotype was recorded once. The junction does not match germline at one end; this may be a read error. This chain connects TRBV7-4 to TRBJ2-7; D is uncertain. The CDR3 covers 12 residues. Germline V gene sequence: CDR1 SGHVT, CDR2 SQSDAQ. This chain's CDR3 is CASSLSRYEQSF. The DNA for the CDR3 is TGTGCCAGCAGCTTATCCAGGTACGAGCAGTCCTTC.

This chain links TRBV5-4 with TRBJ2-1; 8 bases map to TRBD2. The CDR3 totals 13 residues. Germline V CDR1 and CDR2: SGHNT, YYREEE (reference sequence). Trimming removed 7 bases from V and 2 bases from J; junction bases left unmatched: 2. The CDR3 DNA follows: TGTGCCAGCCCGGGGGGGCCCTACAATGAGCAGTTCTTC. It translates to CASPGGPYNEQFF.